These 5 T cell receptor beta chains came from one sample sequenced in a study of T cells in localized non-small cell lung cancer. The protocol was immunoSEQ multiplex PCR, while the TCRdb copy is restricted to in-frame clones and leaves out a portion. The sample yields 15,000 to 20,000 clones, 82% seen once. The specimen comprised peripheral blood, sampled before any cancer treatment. These receptors were obtained from a male donor older than 55 with stage I lung adenocarcinoma.

The chain links TRBV14 to TRBJ2-1; TRBD1 aligns across 10 bases. The trim removed 6 bases at V and 16 bases at J, leaving 6 bases unmatched. Germline CDR1 is SGHDN and CDR2 is FVKESK. The CDR3 covers 11 residues. This chain's CDR3 is CASRGQGIPFF. The CDR3 nucleotides are TGTGCCAGCAGGGGACAGGGGATCCCCTTCTTC.

This clone was detected only a few times. This rearrangement joins TRBV9 to TRBJ2-2; D may correspond to TRBD1 or TRBD2 (6 bases each). This CDR3 contains 17 residues. Trimming shortened V by 2 bases and J by 3 bases, and 17 bases separated the two germline ends. The V gene's germline CDR1 is SGDLS and CDR2 YYNGEE. The CDR3 here is CASSVNRGGGHTGELFF. Written as DNA, the CDR3 is TGTGCCAGCAGCGTTAACCGAGGTGGGGGGCACACCGGGGAGCTGTTTTTT.

CDR3: CASTGGSKNIQYF. The CDR3 nucleotides are TGTGCCAGCACCGGGGGGTCCAAAAACATTCAGTACTTC. The chain recombines TRBV7-2 with TRBJ2-4; 7 nucleotides match TRBD2. The CDR3 consists of 13 residues. The V segment lost 7 bases and the J segment 2 bases; nucleotides outside the gene matches: 2. From germline, CDR1 is SGHTA and CDR2 FQGNSA.

V and J are TRBV5-1 and TRBJ1-6; D remains ambiguous. Germline-derived CDR1 and CDR2 are SGHRS and YFSETQ. Between the trimmed V and J ends, which lost 0 bases and 6 bases, there was a span of 10 bases. The CDR3 runs to 15 residues. In DNA, the CDR3 is TGCGCCAGCAGCTTGGGGGCAGTTGGTAATTCACCCCTCCACTTT. Encoded protein: CASSLGAVGNSPLHF.

The chain employs TRBV28 and TRBJ2-3; D call uncertain. This CDR3 region has 12 residues. With 4 bases removed from V and 2 bases from J, the gap between germline ends came to 4 bases. CDR1 and CDR2 (germline): MDHEN, SYDVKM. CDR3 amino acids: CASSSHTDTQYF. The CDR3 DNA reads as TGTGCCAGCAGTTCCCACACAGATACGCAGTATTTT.